This T cell receptor beta chain is drawn from a study of T cells in Graves' hyperthyroidism and ophthalmopathy. Study-level points and caveats: Most clonotypes expanded in the thyroid (above 0.001) were also present in blood. It was a median about 6.5 months before onset that the model predicted ophthalmopathy.

Deletions cut 2 bases from V and 4 bases from J, with 13 bases between. The CDR3 has 15 residues. Germline values: CDR1 SGHTS, CDR2 YDEGEE. Ophthalmopathy patients had Clinical Activity Score at least 3, NOSPECS grade at least 4, duration under 3 months. In this sample, this clonotype turned up a few times. The antigen is unknown. TCR beta CDR3 regions were amplified from RNA. The study used the HTBI primer set for a first-round RT-PCR of the TCR CDR3. TCRdb processed the multiplex PCR reads anew with MiXCR; each CDR3 protein has one entry. Among around 500,000 distinct CDR3 sequences listed, 22% were seen once.

Sequenced: blood. V and J are TRBV5-8 and TRBJ2-1; tentative D call: TRBD1 (6 bases). The TCR was taken from a woman in her seventies with Graves' ophthalmopathy. In nucleotides, the CDR3 is TGTGCCAGCAGCTTTTCAGGGGATGGATACAATGAGCAGTTCTTC. Its translation: CASSFSGDGYNEQFF.